This T cell receptor beta chain was sequenced during a study of regulatory T cells in long-lasting Graves disease (dated by TCRdb to the early 2020s). Turning to the overall study: Antithyroid drugs had been taken for less than 3 months by newly diagnosed Graves' disease patients. This study used TCR sequencing and RNA sequencing of peripheral blood to compare persistent Graves' disease patients against newly diagnosed Graves' disease patients. The study was registered as a clinical trial and conducted in China. A total of approximately 35 samples underwent TCR sequencing: around 13 from persistent and approximately 20 from newly diagnosed Graves' disease patients.

In its sample, this clonotype was seen many times. It has no known antigen specificity. No base qualities exist here, and no much larger clone lies one base off it. The time point label here, explained by the study, means: newly diagnosed GD, antithyroid drugs for less than 3 months. For both TCR sequencing and RNA sequencing, RNA was extracted from PBMCs in TRIzol. Graves' disease was diagnosed according to American Thyroid Association guidelines. Patients for the study were recruited at an endocrinology department in Xi'an, China. Each patient gave approximately 9.7 milliliters of peripheral blood, collected in an EDTA anticoagulant tube. Ficoll Paque Plus density gradient separation was used to isolate PBMCs, and no further T cell sorting was performed. An Agilent 2100 Bioanalyzer and agarose gel were used to check RNA quality, while a NanoDrop 2000 measured RNA concentration. Beyond this particular receptor, the publication reports: Only peripheral blood was studied, because thyroid tissue, the primary lesion, was inaccessible. As a limitation, the authors acknowledged that the small sample size may reduce accuracy. Persistent disease showed preferential use of TRBV28, TRBJ1-2 and TRBJ2-5, whereas newly diagnosed disease favored TRBV20-1 and TRBJ2-1. More public clonotypes were shared among persistent patients (over 2,500) than among newly diagnosed patients (under 1,000). Persistent Graves' disease patients showed lower TCR Shannon entropy and fewer highly expanded clones than newly diagnosed patients, suggesting clonal expansion. Only the TCR beta chain was sequenced and analyzed.

V loses 2 bases of germline sequence and J loses 9 bases, and the interval between the two ends is 18 bases. In the germline V gene, CDR1 corresponds to SGHTA and CDR2 to FQGNSA. The CDR3 holds 15 amino acids from the cysteine to the phenylalanine. CDR3 DNA only is kept here, 45 bases in frame from base 1. Library generation was performed with multiplex PCR. Sequencing used an Illumina HiSeq 4000. CDR3 regions were amplified by Arm-PCR with iRepertoire HTBI primers to construct TCR beta libraries. Before sequencing, the PCR products underwent gel purification. The study's own analysis went as follows. Across samples, some 62 TRBV and 13 to 15 TRBJ segments were identified and used for gene usage analysis of CDR3 amino acid clonotypes. COPE and FqMerger were used to merge the filtered high-quality paired reads into contigs. BLAST was used to align contigs to IMGT TRBV, TRBD and TRBJ reference genes, and CDR3 was defined according to IMGT. Any clonotype with a frequency above 0.1% was classified as a highly expanded clone. Shannon entropy served as the measure of repertoire diversity, while the Gini coefficient captured V-J evenness. Public clonotypes were defined as clonotypes shared by more than one individual. TCRdb redid the processing of the public reads, applying fastp at Q25 and MiXCR, and retained in-frame beta chains. Records with the same CDR3 protein are collapsed into one entry carrying the most frequent genes and DNA. The authors' filters were not applied to this entry. The sample contains hundreds of thousands of distinct CDR3 sequences, 15% to 20% of them found a single time. The biggest ten clones account for 25% to 30% of the sample.

In addition, the sample was reused for a study of T cells in Graves' hyperthyroidism and ophthalmopathy. According to the second study: A patient counted as having stable Graves' hyperthyroidism if no progression to ophthalmopathy occurred over 18 months of follow-up. Hyperthyroidism patients were aged 18 to 65 years and newly diagnosed, with disease duration of less than 2 months. Any patient with an uncontrolled infection, another autoimmune disease, pregnancy or lactation was excluded. Diagnoses were based on clinical symptoms, serum thyroxine and TRAb, thyroid ultrasound and orbital computed tomography. For the first round of RT-PCR on the TCR CDR3, the HTBI primer set was used together with the Qiagen OneStep RT-PCR kit. Most expanded thyroid clonotypes (frequency above 0.001) were also found in blood, which suggests that blood repertoires may mirror thyroid immune responses. Ophthalmopathy was separated from stable hyperthyroidism by a 13 V-J signature model, with 85% to 90% sensitivity and about 81% specificity obtained in cross-validation and 80%/75% obtained in testing. In validation, the model predicted progression to ophthalmopathy a median of roughly 6.2 months before onset, with about 64% sensitivity and roughly 79% specificity. To identify TCR V-J signatures that set the groups apart, the researchers used a discovery cohort of about a hundred patients, made up of around 42 with Graves' ophthalmopathy and some 60 with stable Graves' hyperthyroidism. Whether ophthalmopathy could be predicted prospectively was tested in an independent validation cohort made up of 18 to 20 hyperthyroidism patients plus 17 patients who later progressed to ophthalmopathy. The 100 discovery patients were randomly split 7:3 into training and test sets. In several Graves' hyperthyroidism patients, the study also compared T-cell repertoires from thyroid tissue with T-cell repertoires from blood. Once sampling was done, hyperthyroidism patients were given methimazole at a starting dose of 30 mg daily, whereas ophthalmopathy patients were given high-dose intravenous methylprednisolone. A second multiplex PCR round built the libraries, followed by size selection and purification. Paired-end sequencing of the libraries was performed with 100 bp reads on an Illumina HiSeq2000. Raw data were processed with SOAPnuke, discarding reads with adapters, uncalled bases, mean Phred below 15, or no exact constant-primer or identifier match. High-quality paired reads were merged with COPE v1.2.5, and unique nucleotide sequences were defined as clonotypes. MiTCR v1.1 was used to align the clonotypes against IMGT TRBV, TRBD and TRBJ reference segments. Only V-J combinations with frequency above 0.0001, covering about 99% of repertoires, were analysed. A TCS score was defined as the ratio between F50 (clonal expansion) and ExV (chaos), using BLOSUM62-based TCRdist between CDR3 peptides within each V-J. Welch's t-statistics and random forest reduced some 510 V-J features to 13, which were used in a naive Bayes classifier (R e1071). No statistical method was used to set the sample size in advance, and investigators knew the group allocation. TCR Vbeta CDR3 sequencing of 140 or so peripheral blood samples (under 45 ophthalmopathy, about 75 hyperthyroidism and roughly 17 progressor patients) is reported in the paper.

The sequences come from peripheral blood mononuclear cells (PBMCs), collected at new diagnosis, from a patient treated with antithyroid drugs. In this chain, TRBV7-2 is recombined with TRBJ2-3; a weak D assignment points to TRBD2 (6 bases agree). This TCR derives from a man aged 35 to 55 with Graves disease. Donor details come from another sample of the same person, matched by shared clones. The CDR3 has the sequence CASSLPIRDLRTQYF. The nucleotide sequence is given as TGTGCCAGCAGCTTACCTATACGGGACTTGCGGACGCAGTATTTT.